This T cell receptor beta chain was observed in a study of T cells in Graves' hyperthyroidism and ophthalmopathy. For this clonotype: Its antigen is as yet unknown.

Study conclusions and caveats: Among clonotypes expanded in thyroid above 0.001, most were also found in blood.

The germline V gene encodes CDR1 SNHLY and CDR2 FYNNEI. The CDR3 contains 14 residues. V shed 6 bases, J shed 6 bases, and the junction held 6 bases outside the gene matches. Graves' hyperthyroidism is called stable when ophthalmopathy does not progress within 18 months. Thyroid ultrasound and orbital computed tomography, with clinical symptoms and serum thyroxine and TRAb, informed diagnoses. The CDR3 regions of TCR beta were amplified from RNA transcripts. TCR CDR3 underwent first-round RT-PCR with the HTBI primer set. TCRdb re-analysed the multiplex PCR reads in MiXCR, keeping a single row per CDR3 protein. The sample includes about 580,000 distinct CDR3 sequences, around 46% seen only once; the top ten take 7.5% to 8.5%.

The genes are TRBV2 and TRBJ2-7; 12 bases line up with TRBD2. This clonotype was obtained from a woman aged 18-29 years with Graves' hyperthyroidism. Sequenced input: peripheral blood or thyroid tissue (not recorded which). The CDR3: CASRALAGGGEQYF. CDR3 in DNA: TGTGCCAGCAGGGCACTAGCGGGAGGAGGCGAGCAGTACTTC.